This TCR beta chain was retrieved from a study of shared clonotypes between healthy human individuals. The CDR3 runs 17 residues. CDR1 SGHRS and CDR2 YFSETQ come from the germline V gene. Deletions cut 0 bases from V and 0 bases from J, with 12 bases between. Replicate PCRs run on sorted subsets employed 200 ng DNA, about 27,000 T cell genomes. Assay used: immunoSEQ multiplex PCR; TCRdb lists only in-frame clones, some missing. The table lists around 2.5 million clones, roughly 93% of them singletons, with roughly 0.36% in the top ten. This TCR was sampled from a man younger than 30 in good health. Some clones in this sample may be carry-over from other donors' samples. This chain uses TRBV5-1 with TRBJ2-2; D is unclear. Sequenced material: naive CD4+ T cells from PBMCs. Sample subset: CD45RA+ positively selected. The CDR3 DNA sequence: TGCGCCAGCAGCTTGGCGCCAGCCTACGCGAACACCGGGGAGCTGTTTTTT. This sequence encodes CASSLAPAYANTGELFF.